Included here is one T cell receptor beta chain sequence, with context. This sample was taken from a study of blood T cell repertoires in COVID-19. The CDR3 runs 12 residues. From germline, CDR1 is SQVTM and CDR2 ANQGSEA. Trimming removed 3 bases from V and 2 bases from J, with 7 bases in between. Sequencing was performed with immunoSEQ multiplex PCR; in TCRdb, only in-frame clones are kept and a portion is missing. The sample carries about 26,000 clones, over 85% recorded once. The clonotype was recovered from a human donor in a cohort sampled during active COVID-19. Sequenced: peripheral blood. The chain links TRBV29-1 to TRBJ1-2; D ambiguous. This chain's CDR3 is CSVDAVNYGYTF. The CDR3 region has the DNA TGCAGCGTTGACGCAGTCAACTATGGCTACACCTTC.